The 11 T cell receptor beta chains reported below all come from one sample, sequenced in a study of T cells in Graves' hyperthyroidism and ophthalmopathy. The TCR beta CDR3 regions underwent amplification using RNA transcripts as the source. TCR CDR3 underwent first-round RT-PCR with the HTBI primer set. MiXCR, applied by TCRdb to the multiplex PCR reads, yields one record per CDR3 protein. The sample has roughly 700,000 distinct CDR3 sequences; under 45% are singletons. The sample taken for sequencing was blood. The receptors were sampled from a woman aged 40 to 49 with Graves' hyperthyroidism.

In regard to this clonotype: A much larger clone lies one base from this, so it may be a read error. This rearrangement joins TRBV10-1 to TRBJ2-2, with a weak D call TRBD2 (6 bases). The CDR3 is 16 amino acids. Germline V gene lookup returns CDR1 WNHNN and CDR2 SYGVQD (reference sequence). The CDR3 DNA sequence: TGCGCCAGCAGTGATGTTTCTGGTCTAGCGACCGGGGAGCTGCTTTTT. It yields the protein CASSDVSGLATGELLF.

This CDR3 reads CATSGIPSGNTGELFF. The CDR3 bases are TGTGCCACCAGCGGAATCCCTAGCGGTAACACCGGGGAGCTGTTTTTT. The chain couples TRBV15 to TRBJ2-2; 7 bases are shared with TRBD2. CDR1 is LNHNV and CDR2 is YYDKDF in the germline V gene (reference sequence). J lost 2 bases, V lost 5 bases, and 8 bases had no gene match. This CDR3 spans 16 amino acids.

V and J are TRBV4-3 and TRBJ2-7; TRBD2 matches 8 bases. This CDR3 contains 13 residues. CDR1 and CDR2 (germline): LGHNA, YSLEER. Trimming removed 1 base from V and 9 bases from J; junction bases left unmatched: 5. CDR3 sequence: CASSQGAGGGQYF. As DNA, the CDR3 is TGCGCCAGCAGCCAAGGGGCGGGAGGTGGGCAGTACTTC.

The chain is built from TRBV2 and TRBJ2-5; 8 bases map to TRBD2. J lost 3 bases, V lost 7 bases, and 13 bases had no gene match. Germline CDR1 is SNHLY and CDR2 is FYNNEI. This CDR3 comprises 16 residues. CDR3 sequence: CASTPGGATKKETQYF. CDR3 DNA sequence: TGTGCCAGCACCCCCGGGGGGGCTACGAAGAAAGAGACCCAGTACTTC.

Concerning this clonotype: The conserved final phenylalanine or tryptophan is absent from the CDR3, which likely points to a read error. The chain is built from TRBV29-1 and TRBJ2-2, with D maybe TRBD1 (6 bases). Trimming cost V 7 bases and J 4 bases, with 16 bases left between them. Per germline, CDR1 SQVTM and CDR2 ANQGSEA. The CDR3 consists of 14 residues. The CDR3, as DNA: TGCAGCGGGAAAACAGGGTCGAGCACCGGGGAGCTGTTTTCT. Protein product: CSGKTGSSTGELFS.

CDR3 residues: CALDDRGGYNEQFF. CDR3 nucleotides: TGTGCCCTAGACGATAGGGGGGGCTACAATGAGCAGTTCTTC. This rearrangement joins TRBV7-9 to TRBJ2-7; D perhaps matches TRBD2 (7 bases). The J call is in doubt because the DNA end fits TRBJ2-1 better. The CDR3 is 14 residues long. The germline gives CDR1 SEHNR, CDR2 FQNEAQ (reference sequence).

This clonotype was seen a handful of times. The V gene is TRBV7-9, the J gene TRBJ1-2; possible D gene TRBD1, 5 bases. Germline CDR1 and CDR2: SEHNR and FQNEAQ (reference sequence). Trimming pared 3 bases from V and 4 bases from J, leaving 12 bases between. The CDR3 sequence is 14 residues long. CDR3 nucleotides: TGTGCCAGCAGCTTGGGCGGGGGGATCTATGGCTACACCTTC. Translated, it gives CASSLGGGIYGYTF.

This chain joins TRBV6-5 and TRBJ2-5; D remains unclear. The length of the CDR3 is 15 residues. Trimming shortened V by 2 bases and J by 1 base, and 11 bases separated the two germline ends. Germline CDR1 reads MNHEY; CDR2 reads SVGAGI. The CDR3 region has the DNA TGTGCCAGCAGTTACACAACGTCGGGCCAAGAGACCCAGTACTTC. It specifies CASSYTTSGQETQYF.

This clonotype was recorded at least ten times. The rearrangement links TRBV2 to TRBJ2-7, with D hard to call. The CDR3 consists of 11 residues. Trimming took 9 bases from V and 4 from J, leaving 10 bases between them. CDR1 is SNHLY and CDR2 is FYNNEI in the germline V gene. The CDR3, as DNA: TGTGCCAGTAGAAAGCAGTACGAGCAGTACTTC. It yields the protein CASRKQYEQYF.

This chain joins TRBV20-1 and TRBJ2-1; a weak D match, TRBD2 (6 bases). The CDR3 has 13 residues. CDR1 is DFQATT and CDR2 is SNEGSKA in the germline V gene (reference sequence). V shed 0 bases and J shed 12 bases, with 15 bases lying between them. The CDR3 region is CSARDRVGRTQFF. For the CDR3, the DNA is TGCAGTGCTAGAGATCGAGTGGGGAGGACGCAGTTCTTC.

Ten or more counts support this clonotype. The CDR3: CASSFGGYYGYTF. CDR3 coding DNA: TGTGCCAGTAGTTTCGGCGGTTACTATGGCTACACCTTC. The chain has TRBV19 and TRBJ1-2; D not certain. Per the germline V gene, CDR1 is LNHDA and CDR2 is SQIVND (reference sequence). Trimming took off 5 bases at V and 3 bases at J, with 10 bases between the two ends. The CDR3 length is 13 residues.